Shown below are 26 T cell receptor beta chains from a single sample sequenced in a study of blood T cell repertoires in COVID-19. Using immunoSEQ multiplex PCR, the repertoire was profiled, and TCRdb retains in-frame clones only, with some absent. The sample contains about 340,000 clones, around 80% of which appear only once. The sequenced sample consisted of peripheral blood. These TCRs come from a young man with active or convalescent COVID-19.

Only one count was recorded for this clone. The J gene is TRBJ1-5, the V gene TRBV19; a possible D gene is TRBD1 (5 bases). V gave up 7 bases and J gave up 2 bases, with 15 bases separating them. There are 15 residues in the CDR3. Germline CDR1 and CDR2: LNHDA and SQIVND (reference sequence). CDR3 sequence: CASTMGGGGNQPQHF. Here the CDR3 DNA reads TGTGCCAGTACCATGGGGGGGGGTGGCAATCAGCCCCAGCATTTT.

V is TRBV18 and J is TRBJ2-1, with D perhaps matching TRBD1 (5 bases). Germline loops: CDR1 KGHSH, CDR2 LQKENI. V gave up 3 bases and J gave up 10 bases, with 7 bases separating them. This CDR3 region has 11 residues. The CDR3 reads CASSPGQEQFF. The CDR3 DNA reads as TGTGCCAGCTCACCGGGGCAGGAGCAGTTCTTC.

The chain employs TRBV27 and TRBJ2-1; D is possibly TRBD2 (5 bases). V was clipped by 10 bases and J by 3 bases, with 19 bases between them. CDR3 length: 15 residues. From germline, CDR1 is MNHEY and CDR2 SMNVEV (reference sequence). CDR3 nucleotides: TGTGCCACCCACGGACTGACATGGAACTACAATGAGCAGTTCTTC. Translated: CATHGLTWNYNEQFF.

The count of this clone is one. The rearrangement links TRBV3-1 (or the pseudogene TRBV3-2) to TRBJ1-5; 10 nucleotides align to TRBD1. The length of the CDR3 is 14 residues. Germline CDR1 and CDR2: LGHDT and YNNKEL (reference sequence). V lost 4 bases, J lost 7 bases, and 4 bases stayed unmatched. CDR3 in DNA: TGTGCCAGCAGCCGACAGGGGGCGAGCCAGCCCCAGCATTTT. This encodes CASSRQGASQPQHF.

The chain links TRBV18 to TRBJ2-3; possibly TRBD1 for D (6 bases). The germline gives CDR1 KGHSH, CDR2 LQKENI. The CDR3 has 15 amino acids. Trimming stripped 3 bases from V and 0 bases from J, with 10 bases between. Written as DNA, the CDR3 is TGTGCCAGCTCACCCGGGACACTGAGCACAGATACGCAGTATTTT. Residues: CASSPGTLSTDTQYF.

The rearrangement links TRBV4-2 to TRBJ2-5, with TRBD2 as a possible D gene (6 bases). The CDR3 totals 14 residues. Between the trimmed V and J ends, which lost 0 bases and 4 bases, there was a span of 9 bases. Per the germline V gene, CDR1 is LGHNA and CDR2 is YNFKEQ. The CDR3 DNA follows: TGTGCCAGCAGCCAAGATAAAGCGGGAGAGACCCAGTACTTC. This codes for CASSQDKAGETQYF.

The chain is built from TRBV28 and TRBJ1-2, with a possible D match to TRBD1 (6 bases). The CDR3 runs 11 residues. CDR1 and CDR2 from the germline V gene are MDHEN and SYDVKM. V gave up 7 bases and J gave up 7 bases, with 10 bases separating them. CDR3 amino acids: CASTNRVGYTF. In DNA form, the CDR3 reads TGTGCCAGCACGAACAGGGTTGGCTACACCTTC.

The chain employs TRBV9 and TRBJ2-7; a weak D match, TRBD1 (6 bases). From germline, CDR1 is SGDLS and CDR2 YYNGEE. Trimming stripped 0 bases from V and 2 bases from J, with 21 bases between. The CDR3 length is 18 residues. The CDR3 region has the DNA TGTGCCAGCAGCGTAGGTCCCTCTGTGGGGACAATAACCTACGAGCAGTACTTC. Its translation is CASSVGPSVGTITYEQYF.

The V gene is TRBV5-4, the J gene TRBJ2-2; possible D gene TRBD1, 7 bases. Trimming took off 8 bases at V and 6 bases at J, with 23 bases between the two ends. The CDR3 is 16 amino acids. Looked up from germline, CDR1 is SGHNT and CDR2 is YYREEE (reference sequence). In DNA form, the CDR3 reads TGTGCCAGTGCGGAGAGGCGGGACAGACGACCCGGGGAGCTGTTTTTT. Translated: CASAERRDRRPGELFF.

This sequence joins TRBV7-2 and TRBJ2-5, with TRBD1 matching 7 bases. This CDR3 spans 15 amino acids. V lost 5 bases and J lost 4; bases outside the gene matches: 10. Germline loops: CDR1 SGHTA, CDR2 FQGNSA. The CDR3 sequence is CASSGDRVIGETQYF. As DNA, the CDR3 is TGTGCCAGCAGCGGAGACAGGGTAATCGGAGAGACCCAGTACTTC.

On this clone: One end of the junction is discordant with germline, which a read error may explain. The chain carries TRBV6-5 and TRBJ1-6; D is possibly TRBD1 (5 bases). The CDR3 consists of 13 residues. Germline V CDR1 and CDR2: MNHEY, SVGAGI. CDR3 loop: CMVGRGHNSPLHF. In nucleotides, the CDR3 is TGCATGGTGGGGCGGGGACATAATTCACCCCTCCACTTT.

The gene calls are TRBV19 and TRBJ1-4; D is unresolved. Deletions cut 10 bases from V and 8 bases from J, with 17 bases between. Germline lookup yields CDR1 LNHDA and CDR2 SQIVND (reference sequence). This CDR3 region has 13 residues. CDR3 DNA: TGTGCCACCGCACGGGCGGGTGTAGAAAAACTGTTTTTT. It translates to CATARAGVEKLFF.

The rearrangement uses TRBV5-4 and TRBJ1-1, with TRBD1 as a possible D gene (6 bases). Trimming removed 4 bases at V and 0 bases at J, with 19 bases between. CDR1 is SGHNT and CDR2 is YYREEE in the germline V gene (reference sequence). The CDR3 has 17 amino acids. CDR3 DNA sequence: TGTGCCAGCAGCCAGGGGAGGGGACGGAATTTGAACACTGAAGCTTTCTTT. Encoded protein: CASSQGRGRNLNTEAFF.

This clone was seen more than once but under ten times. The chain uses TRBV6-5 and TRBJ2-1; the D gene is possibly TRBD2 (5 bases). CDR1 is MNHEY and CDR2 is SVGAGI in the germline V gene. Trimming removed 7 bases from V and 1 base from J, with 8 bases in between. The CDR3 consists of 13 residues. In DNA form, the CDR3 reads TGTGCCAGCATGACTACTTCCTACAATGAGCAGTTCTTC. Amino acid sequence: CASMTTSYNEQFF.

The chain joins TRBV7-3 to TRBJ2-1, with 14 positions matching TRBD2. The junction had 8 bases not matched to a gene; V was cut back by 5 bases and J by 8 bases. The CDR3 sequence is 16 residues long. From germline, CDR1 is SGHTA and CDR2 FQGTGA. The CDR3 DNA reads TGTGCCAGCAGCCTGGGACTAGCGGGAGACTTAGATGAGCAGTTCTTC. This encodes CASSLGLAGDLDEQFF. Looking up the rest from reference TRBV7-3 and TRBJ2-1 gives the full variable domain: GAGVSQTPSNKVTEKGKYVELRCDPISGHTALYWYRQSLGQGPEFLIYFQGTGAADDSGLPNDRFFAVRPEGSVSTLKIQRTERGDSAVYLCASSLGLAGDLDEQFFGPGTRLTVL.

The chain links TRBV15 to TRBJ2-5; TRBD1 aligns across 10 bases. Germline values: CDR1 LNHNV, CDR2 YYDKDF (reference sequence). The trim removed 4 bases at V and 5 bases at J, leaving 13 bases unmatched. This CDR3 has 17 amino acids. CDR3 nucleotides: TGTGCCACCAGCACCAACCGCCTGACAGGGGGCTCTGAGACCCAGTACTTC. Encoded protein: CATSTNRLTGGSETQYF. The full variable domain, with the rest looked up from reference TRBV15 and TRBJ2-5, is DAMVIQNPRYQVTQFGKPVTLSCSQTLNHNVMYWYQQKSSQAPKLLFHYYDKDFNNEADTPDNFQSRRPNTSFCFLDIRSPGLGDTAMYLCATSTNRLTGGSETQYFGPGTRLLVL.

For the CDR3, the DNA is TGCGCCAGCAGCACCCTCGGGGACAATGAGCAGTTCTTC. It yields the protein CASSTLGDNEQFF. The gene calls are TRBV5-1 and TRBJ2-1; tentatively, D is TRBD2 (5 bases). Germline lookup yields CDR1 SGHRS and CDR2 YFSETQ. Trimming left V 4 bases short and J 5 bases short, with 10 bases between. The CDR3 contains 13 residues.

V and J are TRBV19 and TRBJ2-6; perhaps TRBD1 as D (6 bases). The CDR3 totals 19 residues. Germline CDR1 and CDR2: LNHDA and SQIVND (reference sequence). V was pared by 4 bases and J by 0 bases, with 19 bases between. The CDR3 DNA follows: TGTGCCAGTAGTAGATTAAGGGACACCTCAGCCTCTGGGGCCAACGTCCTGACTTTC. It yields the protein CASSRLRDTSASGANVLTF.

The chain uses TRBV5-1 and TRBJ2-7, with TRBD1 identical over 7 bases. The V and J ends lost 3 bases and 3 bases, in that order; junction bases with no gene match: 9. The CDR3 has 15 residues. Per germline, CDR1 SGHRS and CDR2 YFSETQ. The CDR3 reads CASSSPGTAFYEQYF. As DNA, the CDR3 is TGCGCCAGCAGCTCGCCCGGGACAGCCTTCTACGAGCAGTACTTC.

This clone was recorded once. The V gene is TRBV11-2, the J gene TRBJ2-7; TRBD1 is a possible D gene (5 bases). Germline values: CDR1 SGHAT, CDR2 FQNNGV. V lost 1 base and J 2 bases, leaving 6 bases between the germline ends. The CDR3 is 13 residues long. The CDR3 DNA reads TGTGCCAGCAGCTTAGGACAGACCTACGAGCAGTACTTC. This gives the protein CASSLGQTYEQYF.

V usage is TRBV7-2 and J usage is TRBJ2-3; D is ambiguous. CDR1 and CDR2 (germline): SGHTA, FQGNSA. V lost 4 bases to trimming and J lost 3 bases, with 5 bases between them. The CDR3 extends over 12 amino acids. The DNA for the CDR3 is TGTGCCAGCAGCTGGAGTACAGATACGCAGTATTTT. Translation gives CASSWSTDTQYF. Looking up the rest from reference TRBV7-2 and TRBJ2-3 gives the full variable domain: GAGVSQSPSNKVTEKGKDVELRCDPISGHTALYWYRQSLGQGLEFLIYFQGNSAPDKSGLPSDRFSAERTGGSVSTLTIQRTQQEDSAVYLCASSWSTDTQYFGPGTRLTVL.

The rearrangement links TRBV29-1 to TRBJ2-7, with TRBD1 identical over 9 bases. CDR3 length: 14 residues. Per germline, CDR1 SQVTM and CDR2 ANQGSEA. J was trimmed by 2 bases and V by 3 bases; bases with no gene match: 5. In nucleotides, the CDR3 is TGCAGCGTTGATCCGACAGGGGGTGCCTACGAGCAGTACTTC. Its translation is CSVDPTGGAYEQYF.

The chain joins TRBV11-3 to TRBJ2-1; D is possibly TRBD2 (5 bases). The V gene lost 5 bases and the J gene lost 10 bases, with 12 bases spanning the gap. This CDR3 has 12 amino acids. Germline V gene lookup returns CDR1 SGHNT and CDR2 YENEEA. CDR3 region: CASSPPGGEQFF. CDR3 DNA sequence: TGTGCCAGCAGCCCCCCAGGCGGGGAGCAGTTCTTC.

The V gene is TRBV7-3, the J gene TRBJ2-4; 7 nucleotides match TRBD2. The CDR3 contains 12 residues. The germline V gene encodes CDR1 SGHTA and CDR2 FQGTGA. V shed 6 bases, J shed 9 bases, and the junction held 5 bases outside the gene matches. The DNA for the CDR3 is TGTGCCAGCAGTAATCCGGGAGGCATTCAGTACTTC. This codes for CASSNPGGIQYF.

The rearrangement uses TRBV6-6 and TRBJ1-2, with D possibly matching TRBD1 (5 bases). From germline, CDR1 is MNHNY and CDR2 SVGAGI (reference sequence). V was shortened by 2 bases and J by 4 bases, with 14 bases between the two germline ends. The CDR3 consists of 15 residues. This CDR3 reads CASSYPSGVTYGYTF. Written as DNA, the CDR3 is TGTGCCAGCAGTTACCCGTCGGGGGTAACCTATGGCTACACCTTC.

V gene TRBV27 combines with J gene TRBJ1-5; possible D gene TRBD1, 6 bases. V shed 4 bases and J shed 6 bases, with 10 bases lying between them. The CDR3 covers 13 residues. Germline CDR1 reads MNHEY; CDR2 reads SMNVEV (reference sequence). In DNA form, the CDR3 reads TGTGCCAGCAGTTCCGGGACAATTCAGCCCCAGCATTTT. This translates into CASSSGTIQPQHF.